Below, 12 T cell receptor beta chains from the same sample are listed, as sequenced in a study of blood T cells in healthy people across ages. Sample-barcoded 5' priming and a J-beta primer mix drove a second PCR of about 6 to 12 cycles. One entry per CDR3 protein, called by TCRdb with MiXCR from the 5' RACE reads. The table records approximately 800,000 distinct CDR3 sequences, roughly 50% of them present only once. The sequenced material came from blood. All receptors derive from a man older than 75 in good health.

On this clonotype: At one of its ends the junction is not consistent with the germline gene, which may arise from a read error. This chain joins TRBV18 and TRBJ2-1; D may be TRBD2 (5 bases). The CDR3 has 14 amino acids. Germline V gene data show CDR1 as KGHSH and CDR2 as LQKENI. CDR3 bases: TGTGTCAGCTCACCAGAGGGTAGCAGCAATGAGCAGTTCTTC. It yields the protein CVSSPEGSSNEQFF. Full variable domain (outside the CDR3, taken from reference TRBV18 and TRBJ2-1): NAGVMQNPRHLVRRRGQEARLRCSPMKGHSHVYWYRQLPEEGLKFMVYLQKENIIDESGMPKERFSAEFPKEGPSILRIQQVVRGDSAAYFCVSSPEGSSNEQFFGPGTRLTVL.

This sequence joins TRBV5-1 and TRBJ2-7; the D gene is possibly TRBD1 (5 bases). The CDR3 is made up of 13 amino acids. The ends were cut back, 0 bases at V and 6 bases at J, with 10 bases in the middle. Germline assignment: CDR1 SGHRS and CDR2 YFSETQ. CDR3 region: CASSLVQGGEQYF. The CDR3 DNA follows: TGCGCCAGCAGCTTGGTTCAGGGCGGCGAGCAGTACTTC.

The chain employs TRBV9 and TRBJ2-7; TRBD1 or TRBD2 may be the D gene (6 bases each). The CDR3 is 16 residues long. Germline V lookup: CDR1 SGDLS, CDR2 YYNGEE. Trimming took off 0 bases at V and 1 base at J, with 14 bases between the two ends. The CDR3 DNA is TGTGCCAGCAGCGTAGGGGGGAGGCAGGGGTCCTACGAGCAGTACTTC. The encoded protein is CASSVGGRQGSYEQYF. Supplemented by reference TRBV9 and TRBJ2-7, the full variable domain reads DSGVTQTPKHLITATGQRVTLRCSPRSGDLSVYWYQQSLDQGLQFLIQYYNGEERAKGNILERFSAQQFPDLHSELNLSSLELGDSALYFCASSVGGRQGSYEQYFGPGTRLTVT.

The chain joins TRBV5-1 to TRBJ2-5; D is unclear. Germline values: CDR1 SGHRS, CDR2 YFSETQ. Trimming removed 3 bases at V and 4 bases at J, with 16 bases between. There are 15 residues in the CDR3. CDR3 sequence (DNA): TGCGCCAGCAGCTCGGTTTCAGTTCGCCCAGAGACCCAGTACTTC. It yields the protein CASSSVSVRPETQYF.

This clonotype was recorded only once. The chain joins TRBV2 to TRBJ2-6; no firm D call. From germline, CDR1 is SNHLY and CDR2 FYNNEI. The ends were cut back, 1 base at V and 4 bases at J, with 11 bases in the middle. The CDR3 loop spans 16 amino acids. The CDR3, as DNA: TGTGCCAGCAGTGAAGTGAGGCCAGGCGGGGCCAACGTCCTGACTTTC. Translated: CASSEVRPGGANVLTF.

Note on this clonotype: At one of its ends the junction is not consistent with the germline gene, which may arise from a read error. The chain couples TRBV3-1 to TRBJ2-4, with 8 bases fitting TRBD1. The J call may be faulty, since TRBJ2-7 better matches the DNA end. The CDR3 covers 13 residues. CDR1 and CDR2 (germline): LGHDT, YNNKEL (reference sequence). CDR3 sequence (DNA): TGTGCCAGCATCCAAAAACAGGGGGTCGAGCAGTACTTC. Translation: CASIQKQGVEQYF.

This sequence joins TRBV27 and TRBJ2-7; no reliable D call. Germline-derived CDR1 and CDR2 are MNHEY and SMNVEV (reference sequence). The CDR3 sequence is 12 residues long. V shed 7 bases and J shed 12 bases, with 19 bases lying between them. The CDR3 loop reads CASKSGPYKSYF. DNA for the CDR3: TGTGCCAGCAAGTCGGGCCCCTACAAGTCGTACTTC.

The rearrangement joins TRBV28 to TRBJ2-5; no clear D. The CDR3 has 16 residues. Per germline, CDR1 MDHEN and CDR2 SYDVKM. V was trimmed by 3 bases and J by 1 base, leaving 15 bases between them. CDR3 coding DNA: TGTGCCAGCAGTTTGACTGGCAGCAGCCCCCAAGAGACCCAGTACTTC. This translates into CASSLTGSSPQETQYF.

This chain joins TRBV3-1 and TRBJ2-3, with TRBD2 matching 8 bases. Germline trimming cut 4 bases from V and 1 base from J; bases unmatched to any gene: 7. CDR3 length: 16 amino acids. Germline values: CDR1 LGHDT, CDR2 YNNKEL (reference sequence). Written as DNA, the CDR3 is TGTGCCAGCAGCCCTATAGCGGGGATTCGCACAGATACGCAGTATTTT. It codes for CASSPIAGIRTDTQYF.

This chain connects TRBV5-1 to TRBJ2-7, with D perhaps TRBD1 or TRBD2 (6 bases each). Trimming left V 3 bases short and J 0 bases short, with 16 bases between. The CDR3 consists of 16 residues. The germline V gene encodes CDR1 SGHRS and CDR2 YFSETQ. The DNA of the CDR3 is TGCGCCAGCAGCTGGGGTAGCAGGGGACTCTCCTACGAGCAGTACTTC. Protein sequence: CASSWGSRGLSYEQYF.

The gene calls are TRBV29-1 and TRBJ2-7, with D perhaps TRBD1 (6 bases). V was shortened by 6 bases and J by 7 bases, with 13 bases between the two germline ends. The germline V gene encodes CDR1 SQVTM and CDR2 ANQGSEA. This CDR3 is built from 11 residues. The CDR3 nucleotides read TGCAGCGTCTCCAGGGGAAGTGAGCAGTACTTC. It is translated as CSVSRGSEQYF.

The V and J genes are TRBV20-1 and TRBJ2-1; 13 bases are shared with TRBD2. CDR3 length: 17 residues. Trimming at V came to 3 bases and at J to 8 bases, leaving 13 bases not matched to a gene. The germline gives CDR1 DFQATT, CDR2 SNEGSKA (reference sequence). The CDR3: CSARALGLAGVKDEQFF. The CDR3 bases are TGCAGTGCTAGGGCCCTTGGACTAGCGGGAGTTAAGGATGAGCAGTTCTTC.